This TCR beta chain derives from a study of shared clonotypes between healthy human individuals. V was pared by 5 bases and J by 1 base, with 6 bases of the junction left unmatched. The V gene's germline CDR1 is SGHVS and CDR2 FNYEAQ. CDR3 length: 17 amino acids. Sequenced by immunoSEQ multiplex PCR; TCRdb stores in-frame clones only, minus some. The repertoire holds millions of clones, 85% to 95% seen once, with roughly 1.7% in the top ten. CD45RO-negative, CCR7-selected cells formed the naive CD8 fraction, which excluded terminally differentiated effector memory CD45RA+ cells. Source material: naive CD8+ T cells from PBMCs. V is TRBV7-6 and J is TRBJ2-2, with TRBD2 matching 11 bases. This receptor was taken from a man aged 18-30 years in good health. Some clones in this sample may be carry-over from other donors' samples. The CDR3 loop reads CASSGGGTSGNTGELFF. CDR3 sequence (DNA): TGTGCCAGCAGCGGGGGAGGGACTAGCGGGAACACCGGGGAGCTGTTTTTT.